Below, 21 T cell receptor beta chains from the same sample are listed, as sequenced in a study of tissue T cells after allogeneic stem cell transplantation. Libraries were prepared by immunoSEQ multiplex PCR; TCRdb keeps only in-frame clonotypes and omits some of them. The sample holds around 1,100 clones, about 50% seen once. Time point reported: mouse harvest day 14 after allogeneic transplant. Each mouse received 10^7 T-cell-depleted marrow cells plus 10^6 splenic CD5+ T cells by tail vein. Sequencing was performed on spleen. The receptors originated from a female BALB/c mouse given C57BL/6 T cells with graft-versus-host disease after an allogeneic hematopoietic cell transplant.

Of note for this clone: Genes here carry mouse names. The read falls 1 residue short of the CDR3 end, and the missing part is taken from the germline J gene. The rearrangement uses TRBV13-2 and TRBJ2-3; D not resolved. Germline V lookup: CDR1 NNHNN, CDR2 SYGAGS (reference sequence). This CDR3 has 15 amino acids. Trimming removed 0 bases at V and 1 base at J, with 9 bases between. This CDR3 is CASGDARIRAETLYF. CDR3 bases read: TGTGCCAGCGGTGATGCGCGGATCCGTGCAGAAACGCTGTAT.

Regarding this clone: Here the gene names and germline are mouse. Partial CDR3 DNA: TGTGCCAGCAGTAGACTGGGGATCTATGCTGAGCAGTTC. This codes for CASSRLGIYAEQF. In full, the CDR3 reads CASSRLGIYAEQFF. V is TRBV5 and J is TRBJ2-1; TRBD2 agrees at 8 bases. The read gets to within 1 residue of the CDR3 end, and the germline J gene fills in the rest. CDR3 size: 14 residues. Losses at the gene ends were 6 bases for V and 3 bases for J; bases not matched to a gene: 4. Germline V CDR1 and CDR2: LGHNA, YNLKQL (reference sequence).

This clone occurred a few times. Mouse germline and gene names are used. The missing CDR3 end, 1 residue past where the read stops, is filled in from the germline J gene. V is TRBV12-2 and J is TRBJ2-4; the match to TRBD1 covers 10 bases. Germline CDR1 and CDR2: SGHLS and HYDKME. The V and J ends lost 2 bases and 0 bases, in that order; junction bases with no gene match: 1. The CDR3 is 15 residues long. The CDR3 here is CASSRQGASQNTLYF. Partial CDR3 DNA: TGTGCCAGCTCTCGACAGGGGGCTAGTCAAAACACCTTGTAC. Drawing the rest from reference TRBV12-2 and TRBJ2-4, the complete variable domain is NSGVVQSPRYIIKGKGERSILKCIPISGHLSVAWYQQTQGQELKFFIQHYDKMERDKGNLPSRFSVQQFDDYHSEMNMSALELEDSAVYFCASSRQGASQNTLYFGAGTRLSVL.

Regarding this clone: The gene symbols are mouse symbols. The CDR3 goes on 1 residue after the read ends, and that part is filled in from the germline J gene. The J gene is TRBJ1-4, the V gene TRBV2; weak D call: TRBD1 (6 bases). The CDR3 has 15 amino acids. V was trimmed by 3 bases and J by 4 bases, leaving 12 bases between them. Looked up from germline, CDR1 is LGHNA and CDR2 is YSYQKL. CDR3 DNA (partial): TGTGCCAGCAGCCACCGGGACAAGATCAACGAAAGATTATTT. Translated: CASSHRDKINERLF. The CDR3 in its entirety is CASSHRDKINERLFF.

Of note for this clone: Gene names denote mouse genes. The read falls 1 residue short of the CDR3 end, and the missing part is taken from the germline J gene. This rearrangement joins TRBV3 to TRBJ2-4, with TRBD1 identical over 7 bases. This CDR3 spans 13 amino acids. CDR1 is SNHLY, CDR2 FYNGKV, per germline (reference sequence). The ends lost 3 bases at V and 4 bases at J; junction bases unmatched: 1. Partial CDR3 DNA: TGTGCCAGCAGCTTTGACAGGGAAAACACCTTGTAC. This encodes CASSFDRENTLY. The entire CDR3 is CASSFDRENTLYF.

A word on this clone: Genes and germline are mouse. This chain's CDR3 is CASSRDRGAETLYF. The sequenced part of the CDR3 DNA is TGTGCCAGCAGTAGGGACAGGGGGGCAGAAACGCTGTAT. V gene TRBV13-3 combines with J gene TRBJ2-3, with TRBD1 matching 11 bases. With the read ending 1 residue before the CDR3 end, the germline J gene is used to fill in that end. This CDR3 region has 14 residues. Germline CDR1 NNHDY, CDR2 SYVADS. V dropped 4 bases and J dropped 3; count of bases not matched to a gene: 1.

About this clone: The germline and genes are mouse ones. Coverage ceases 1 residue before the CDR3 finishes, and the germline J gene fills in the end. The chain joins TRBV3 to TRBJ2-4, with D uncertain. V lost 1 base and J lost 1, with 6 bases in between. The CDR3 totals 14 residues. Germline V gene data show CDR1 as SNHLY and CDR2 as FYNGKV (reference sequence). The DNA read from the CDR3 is TGTGCCAGCAGCTTAGGGCAGGGTCAAAACACCTTGTAC. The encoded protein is CASSLGQGQNTLY. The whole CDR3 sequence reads CASSLGQGQNTLYF.

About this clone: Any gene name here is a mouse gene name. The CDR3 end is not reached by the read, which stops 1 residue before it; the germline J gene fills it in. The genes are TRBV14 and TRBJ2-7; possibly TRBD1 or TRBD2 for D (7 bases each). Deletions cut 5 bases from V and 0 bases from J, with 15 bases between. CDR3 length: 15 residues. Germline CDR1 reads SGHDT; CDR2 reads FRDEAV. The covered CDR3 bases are TGTGCCAGCAGACCTCAGGGGGGGGGCTCCTATGAACAGTAC. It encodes CASRPQGGGSYEQY. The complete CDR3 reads CASRPQGGGSYEQYF.

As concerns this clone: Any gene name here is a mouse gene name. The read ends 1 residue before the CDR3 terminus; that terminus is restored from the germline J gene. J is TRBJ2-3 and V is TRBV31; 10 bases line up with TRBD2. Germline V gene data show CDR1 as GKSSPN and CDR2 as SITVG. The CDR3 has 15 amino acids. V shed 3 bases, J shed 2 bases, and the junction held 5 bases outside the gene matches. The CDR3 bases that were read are TGTGCCTGGAGAACCGGGACTGGGGTTGCAGAAACGCTGTAT. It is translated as CAWRTGTGVAETLY. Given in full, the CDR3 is CAWRTGTGVAETLYF.

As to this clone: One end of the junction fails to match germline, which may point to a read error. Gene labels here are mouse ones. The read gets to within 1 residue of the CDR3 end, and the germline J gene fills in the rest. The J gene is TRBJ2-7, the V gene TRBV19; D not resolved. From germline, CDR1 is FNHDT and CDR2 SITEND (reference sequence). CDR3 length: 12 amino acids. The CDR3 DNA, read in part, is TGTGCCAGCAGGATAGGCCATTATGAACAGTAC. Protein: CASRIGHYEQY. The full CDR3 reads CASRIGHYEQYF.

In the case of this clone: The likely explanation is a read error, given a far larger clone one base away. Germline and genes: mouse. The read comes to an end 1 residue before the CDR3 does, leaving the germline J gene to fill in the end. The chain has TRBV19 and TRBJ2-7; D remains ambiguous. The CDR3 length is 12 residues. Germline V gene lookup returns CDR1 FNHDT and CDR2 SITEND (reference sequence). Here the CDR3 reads CATSIGNYEQYF. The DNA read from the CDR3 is TGTGCCACCAGTATAGGCAATTATGAACAGTAC.

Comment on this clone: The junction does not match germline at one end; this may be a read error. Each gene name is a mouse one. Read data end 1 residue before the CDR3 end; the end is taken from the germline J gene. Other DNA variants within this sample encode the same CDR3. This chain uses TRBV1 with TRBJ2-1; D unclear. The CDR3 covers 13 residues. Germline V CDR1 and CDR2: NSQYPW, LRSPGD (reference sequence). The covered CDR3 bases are TGCACTTGCAGTGTGACATACTATGCTGAGCAGTTC. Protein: CTCSVTYYAEQF. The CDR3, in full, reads CTCSVTYYAEQFF.

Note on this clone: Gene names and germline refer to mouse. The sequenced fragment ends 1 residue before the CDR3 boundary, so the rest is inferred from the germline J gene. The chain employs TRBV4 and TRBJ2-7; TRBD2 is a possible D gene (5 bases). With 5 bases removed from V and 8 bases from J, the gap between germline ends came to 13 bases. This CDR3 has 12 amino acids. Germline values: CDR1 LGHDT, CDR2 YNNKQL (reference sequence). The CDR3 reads CASSRHWYQQYF. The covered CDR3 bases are TGTGCCAGCAGCCGGCACTGGTATCAACAGTAC.

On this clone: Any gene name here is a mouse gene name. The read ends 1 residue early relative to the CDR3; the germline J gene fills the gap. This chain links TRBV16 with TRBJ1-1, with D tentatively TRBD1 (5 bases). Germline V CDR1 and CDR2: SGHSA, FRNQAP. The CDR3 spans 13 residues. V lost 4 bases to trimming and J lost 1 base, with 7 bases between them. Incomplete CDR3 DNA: TGTGCAAGCAGCTGGCAGGGAAACACAGAAGTCTTC. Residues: CASSWQGNTEVF. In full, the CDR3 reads CASSWQGNTEVFF.

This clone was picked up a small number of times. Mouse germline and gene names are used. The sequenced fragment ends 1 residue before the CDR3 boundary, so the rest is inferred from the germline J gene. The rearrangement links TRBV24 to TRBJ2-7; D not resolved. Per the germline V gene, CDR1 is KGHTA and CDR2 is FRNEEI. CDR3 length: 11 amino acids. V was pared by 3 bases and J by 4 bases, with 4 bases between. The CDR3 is CASSLRYEQYF. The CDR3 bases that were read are TGTGCCAGCAGTCTCAGGTATGAACAGTAC.

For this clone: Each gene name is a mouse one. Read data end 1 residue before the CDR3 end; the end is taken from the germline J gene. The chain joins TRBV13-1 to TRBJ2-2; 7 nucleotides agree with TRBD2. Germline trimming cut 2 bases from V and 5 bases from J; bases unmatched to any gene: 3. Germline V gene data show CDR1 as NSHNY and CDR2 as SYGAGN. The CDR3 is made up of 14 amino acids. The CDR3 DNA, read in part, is TGTGCCAGCAGTGACCGGGGGGGTACCGGGCAGCTCTAC. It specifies CASSDRGGTGQLY. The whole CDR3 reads CASSDRGGTGQLYF.

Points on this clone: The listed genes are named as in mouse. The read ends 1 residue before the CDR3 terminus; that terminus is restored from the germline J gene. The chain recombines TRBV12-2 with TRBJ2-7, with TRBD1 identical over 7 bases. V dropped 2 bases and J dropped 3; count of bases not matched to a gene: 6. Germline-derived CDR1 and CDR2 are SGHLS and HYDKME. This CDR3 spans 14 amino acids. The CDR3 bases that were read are TGTGCCAGCTCTCCCCCGGGACAGTACTATGAACAGTAC. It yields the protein CASSPPGQYYEQY. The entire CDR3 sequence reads CASSPPGQYYEQYF.

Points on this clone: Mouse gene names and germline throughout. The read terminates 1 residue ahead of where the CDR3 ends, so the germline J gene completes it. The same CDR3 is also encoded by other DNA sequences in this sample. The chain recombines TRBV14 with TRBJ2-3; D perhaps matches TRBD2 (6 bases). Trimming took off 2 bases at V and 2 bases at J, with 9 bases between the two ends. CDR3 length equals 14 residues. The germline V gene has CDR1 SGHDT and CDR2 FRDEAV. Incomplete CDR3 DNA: TGTGCCAGCAGTTTTGGGGGACCTGCAGAAACGCTGTAT. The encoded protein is CASSFGGPAETLY. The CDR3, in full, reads CASSFGGPAETLYF.

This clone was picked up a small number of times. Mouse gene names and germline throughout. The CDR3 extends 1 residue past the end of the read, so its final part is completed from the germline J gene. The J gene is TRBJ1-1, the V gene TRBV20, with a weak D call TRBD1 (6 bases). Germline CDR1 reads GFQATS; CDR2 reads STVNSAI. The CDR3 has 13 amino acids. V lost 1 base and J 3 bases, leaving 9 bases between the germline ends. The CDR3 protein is CGARVGHHTEVFF. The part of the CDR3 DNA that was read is TGTGGTGCTAGGGTGGGACATCACACAGAAGTCTTC.

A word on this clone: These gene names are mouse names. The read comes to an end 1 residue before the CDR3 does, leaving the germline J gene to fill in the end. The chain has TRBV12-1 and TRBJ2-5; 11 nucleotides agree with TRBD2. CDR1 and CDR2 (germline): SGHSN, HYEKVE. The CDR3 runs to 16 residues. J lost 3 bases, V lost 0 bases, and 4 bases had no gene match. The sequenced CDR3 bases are TGTGCCAGCTCTCTCTGGACTGGGGGGCGGCAAGACACCCAGTAC. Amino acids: CASSLWTGGRQDTQY. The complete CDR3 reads CASSLWTGGRQDTQYF.

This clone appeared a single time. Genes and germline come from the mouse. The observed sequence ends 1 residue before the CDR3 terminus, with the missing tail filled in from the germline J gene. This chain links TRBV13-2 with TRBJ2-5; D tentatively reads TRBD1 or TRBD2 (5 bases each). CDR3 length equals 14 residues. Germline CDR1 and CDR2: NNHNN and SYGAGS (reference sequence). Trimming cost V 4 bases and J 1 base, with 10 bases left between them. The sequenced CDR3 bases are TGTGCCAGCGGTAAAAAGGGACACCAAGACACCCAGTAC. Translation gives CASGKKGHQDTQY. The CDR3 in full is CASGKKGHQDTQYF.